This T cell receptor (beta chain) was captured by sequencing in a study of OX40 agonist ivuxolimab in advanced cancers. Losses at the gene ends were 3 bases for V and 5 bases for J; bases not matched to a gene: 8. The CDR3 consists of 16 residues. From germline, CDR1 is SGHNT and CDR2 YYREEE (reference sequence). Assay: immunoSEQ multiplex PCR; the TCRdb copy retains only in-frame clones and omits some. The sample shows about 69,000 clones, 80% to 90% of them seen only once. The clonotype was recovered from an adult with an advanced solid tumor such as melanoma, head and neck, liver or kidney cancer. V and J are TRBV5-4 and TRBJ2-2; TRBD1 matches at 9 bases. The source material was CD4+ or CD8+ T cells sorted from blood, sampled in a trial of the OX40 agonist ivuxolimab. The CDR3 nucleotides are TGTGCCAGCAGCTCACCGGGACAGGGAAATACCGGGGAGCTGTTTTTT. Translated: CASSSPGQGNTGELFF. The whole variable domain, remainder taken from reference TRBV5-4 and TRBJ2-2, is ETGVTQSPTHLIKTRGQQVTLRCSSQSGHNTVSWYQQALGQGPQFIFQYYREEENGRGNFPPRFSGLQFPNYSSELNVNALELDDSALYLCASSSPGQGNTGELFFGEGSRLTVL.